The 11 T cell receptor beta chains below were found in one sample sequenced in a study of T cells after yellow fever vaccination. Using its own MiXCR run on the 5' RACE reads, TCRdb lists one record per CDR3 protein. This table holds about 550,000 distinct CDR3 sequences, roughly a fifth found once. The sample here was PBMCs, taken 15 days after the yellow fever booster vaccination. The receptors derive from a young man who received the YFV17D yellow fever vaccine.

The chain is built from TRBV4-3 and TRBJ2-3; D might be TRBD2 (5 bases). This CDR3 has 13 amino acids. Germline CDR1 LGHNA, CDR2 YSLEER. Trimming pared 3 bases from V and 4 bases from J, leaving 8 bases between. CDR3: CASSQSRADTQYF. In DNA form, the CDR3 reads TGCGCCAGCAGCCAGTCGAGGGCAGATACGCAGTATTTT.

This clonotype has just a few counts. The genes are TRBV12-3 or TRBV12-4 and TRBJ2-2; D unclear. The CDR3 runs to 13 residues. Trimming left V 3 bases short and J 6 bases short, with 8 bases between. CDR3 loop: CASSFGQPGELFF. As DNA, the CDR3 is TGTGCCAGCAGTTTTGGCCAGCCCGGGGAGCTGTTTTTT.

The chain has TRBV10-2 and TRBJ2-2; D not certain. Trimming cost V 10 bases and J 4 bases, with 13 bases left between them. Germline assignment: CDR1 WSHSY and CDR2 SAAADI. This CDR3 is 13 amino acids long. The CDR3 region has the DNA TGCGCCACCAACCAACAAATCACCGGGGAGCTGTTTTTT. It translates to CATNQQITGELFF.

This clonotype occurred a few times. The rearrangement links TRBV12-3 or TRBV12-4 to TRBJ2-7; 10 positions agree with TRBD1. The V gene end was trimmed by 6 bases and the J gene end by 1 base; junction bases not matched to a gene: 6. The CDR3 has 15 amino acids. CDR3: CASRPGTGASYEQYF. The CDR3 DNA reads TGTGCCAGCAGGCCCGGGACAGGGGCTTCCTACGAGCAGTACTTC.

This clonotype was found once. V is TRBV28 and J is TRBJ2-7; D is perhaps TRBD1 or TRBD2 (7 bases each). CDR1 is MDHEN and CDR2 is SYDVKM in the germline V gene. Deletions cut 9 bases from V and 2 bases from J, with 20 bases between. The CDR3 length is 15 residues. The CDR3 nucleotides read TGTGCCAGTAACCTGGGGGGGCAGGGGGCCTACGAGCAGTACTTC. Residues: CASNLGGQGAYEQYF.

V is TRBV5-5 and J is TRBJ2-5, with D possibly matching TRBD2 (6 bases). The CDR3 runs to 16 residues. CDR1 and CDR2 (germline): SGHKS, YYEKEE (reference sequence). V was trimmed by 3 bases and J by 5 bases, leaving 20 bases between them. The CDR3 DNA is TGTGCCAGCAGCTCCCAGGGCCAGGGAGGAATTGAGACCCAGTACTTC. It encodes CASSSQGQGGIETQYF. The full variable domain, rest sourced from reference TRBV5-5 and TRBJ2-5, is DAGVTQSPTHLIKTRGQQVTLRCSPISGHKSVSWYQQVLGQGPQFIFQYYEKEERGRGNFPDRFSARQFPNYSSELNVNALLLGDSALYLCASSSQGQGGIETQYFGPGTRLLVL.

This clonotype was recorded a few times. CDR3 region: CSARSVSTSPGELFF. In nucleotides, the CDR3 is TGCAGTGCTAGATCTGTATCGACTAGCCCCGGGGAGCTGTTTTTT. This rearrangement joins TRBV20-1 to TRBJ2-2; 7 bases fit TRBD2. Germline CDR1 and CDR2: DFQATT and SNEGSKA (reference sequence). After removal of 2 bases from V and 6 bases from J, the junction contained 9 bases not matched to a gene. The CDR3 sequence is 15 residues long.

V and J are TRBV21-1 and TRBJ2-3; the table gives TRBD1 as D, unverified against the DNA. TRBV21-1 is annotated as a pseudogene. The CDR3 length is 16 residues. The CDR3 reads CASSKGRDKRTDTQYF. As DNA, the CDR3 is TGTGCCAGCAGCAAAGGTCGGGACAAACGCACAGATACGCAGTATTTT.

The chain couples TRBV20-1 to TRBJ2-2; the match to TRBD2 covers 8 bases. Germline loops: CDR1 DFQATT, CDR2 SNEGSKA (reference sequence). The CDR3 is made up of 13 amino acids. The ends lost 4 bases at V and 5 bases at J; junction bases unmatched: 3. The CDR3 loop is CSAITSGTGELFF. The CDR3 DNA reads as TGCAGTGCTATAACTAGCGGTACCGGGGAGCTGTTTTTT.

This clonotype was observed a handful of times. CDR3 loop: CASRRQTQETQYF. In DNA, the CDR3 is TGTGCCAGCAGGCGACAGACACAAGAGACCCAGTACTTC. This chain joins TRBV12-3 or TRBV12-4 and TRBJ2-5, with D maybe TRBD1 (5 bases). The CDR3 is 13 amino acids. Trimming pared 6 bases from V and 2 bases from J, leaving 10 bases between.

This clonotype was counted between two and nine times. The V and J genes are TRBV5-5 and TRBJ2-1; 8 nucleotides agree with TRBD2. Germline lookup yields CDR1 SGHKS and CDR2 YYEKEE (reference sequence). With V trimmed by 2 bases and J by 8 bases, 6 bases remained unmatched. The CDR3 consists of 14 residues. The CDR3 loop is CASSFPAGDYEQFF. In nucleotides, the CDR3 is TGTGCCAGCAGCTTCCCAGCGGGAGATTATGAGCAGTTCTTC.